These 22 T cell receptor beta chains came from one sample sequenced in a study of human thymus T cells. Generated by immunoSEQ multiplex PCR, the TCRdb table keeps only in-frame clones and is missing some. Seen here are 100,000 to 150,000 clones, around 94% observed once, and the top ten hold around 0.025%. Corrective cardiac operations yielded the resected thymus tissue. Sample: thymus tissue. Source of these receptors: a boy under three years old with a congenital heart defect but otherwise immunologically healthy.

This chain uses TRBV2 with TRBJ2-1; 8 bases map to TRBD2. Germline V lookup: CDR1 SNHLY, CDR2 FYNNEI. The CDR3 is 15 amino acids. Unmatched junction bases numbered 10, after V lost 6 bases and J lost 6 bases. Here the CDR3 DNA reads TGTGCCAGCAGAGGGGAAGCGGGGGAGGGCAATGAGCAGTTCTTC. Translation gives CASRGEAGEGNEQFF.

This clone was seen a handful of times. The rearrangement joins TRBV2 to TRBJ1-1; D not certain. There are 12 residues in the CDR3. Per germline, CDR1 SNHLY and CDR2 FYNNEI. Trimming took 0 bases from V and 11 from J, leaving 10 bases between them. DNA for the CDR3: TGTGCCAGCAGTGAAGCGAGAGGGTACGCTTTCTTT. Its translation is CASSEARGYAFF.

The J gene is TRBJ1-2, the V gene TRBV7-2; TRBD1 might be the D (6 bases). The germline V and J ends were trimmed by 7 bases and 7 bases, with 13 bases remaining between them. The germline gives CDR1 SGHTA, CDR2 FQGNSA. CDR3 length: 12 residues. The CDR3 reads CASTERGSGYTF. The CDR3 bases are TGTGCCAGCACCGAGAGGGGGTCTGGCTACACCTTC. The full variable domain, completed using reference TRBV7-2 and TRBJ1-2, is GAGVSQSPSNKVTEKGKDVELRCDPISGHTALYWYRQSLGQGLEFLIYFQGNSAPDKSGLPSDRFSAERTGGSVSTLTIQRTQQEDSAVYLCASTERGSGYTFGSGTRLTVV.

The chain links TRBV4-1 to TRBJ1-5, with a tentative D call TRBD1 (6 bases). Germline CDR1 MGHRA, CDR2 YSYEKL. The CDR3 has 16 residues. V lost 1 base to trimming and J lost 2 bases, with 12 bases between them. CDR3: CASSQGGTPRNQPQHF. The CDR3 bases are TGCGCCAGCAGCCAAGGGGGGACACCTCGCAATCAGCCCCAGCATTTT.

J is TRBJ2-7 and V is TRBV29-1, with D possibly being TRBD1 (5 bases). V lost 2 bases to trimming and J lost 0 bases, with 14 bases between them. CDR3 length: 15 residues. Germline V gene sequence: CDR1 SQVTM, CDR2 ANQGSEA. As DNA, the CDR3 is TGCAGCGTTGAATTAGGGGCAGGTTACTCCTACGAGCAGTACTTC. This sequence encodes CSVELGAGYSYEQYF.

This chain connects TRBV21-1 to TRBJ2-1; the tabulated D call, TRBD2, remains unverified against the DNA. TRBV21-1 is shown as a pseudogene. CDR3 size: 15 residues. The CDR3 bases are TGTGCCAGCAGCAAACACGGGGAGCGCTACAATGAGCAGTTCTTC. Its protein product is CASSKHGERYNEQFF.

The chain recombines TRBV11-3 with TRBJ2-1; a weak D match, TRBD1 (5 bases). Germline loops: CDR1 SGHNT, CDR2 YENEEA. V was cut by 4 bases and J by 6 bases, with 13 bases left in between. The CDR3 is 14 amino acids. The CDR3, as DNA: TGTGCCAGCAGCTATTTGACAGTCGGCAATGAGCAGTTCTTC. It codes for CASSYLTVGNEQFF.

A note on this clone: One end of the junction is discordant with germline, which a read error may explain. V gene TRBV5-1 combines with J gene TRBJ2-5, with D maybe TRBD2 (6 bases). Per the germline V gene, CDR1 is SGHRS and CDR2 is YFSETQ. The length of the CDR3 is 14 residues. The CDR3 spells CASSLGLAQGTQYF. In nucleotides, the CDR3 is TGCGCCAGCAGCTTGGGTCTAGCGCAAGGGACCCAGTACTTC.

The chain links TRBV27 to TRBJ1-6, with D perhaps TRBD1 (5 bases). CDR1 is MNHEY, CDR2 SMNVEV, per germline (reference sequence). V lost 5 bases and J lost 9, with 29 bases in between. The CDR3 sequence is 19 residues long. CDR3 in amino acids: CASSPRGIRDGLFSSPLHF. The CDR3, as DNA: TGTGCCAGCAGTCCTCGGGGGATACGGGACGGACTTTTTAGTTCACCCCTCCACTTT.

The chain joins TRBV6-1 to TRBJ1-6; D remains ambiguous. The germline gives CDR1 MNHNS, CDR2 SASEGT. V gave up 3 bases and J gave up 0 bases, with 15 bases separating them. This CDR3 is built from 18 residues. CDR3 sequence: CASSDLSFCSSYNSPLHF. In DNA form, the CDR3 reads TGTGCCAGCAGTGACCTCAGTTTTTGCAGCTCCTATAATTCACCCCTCCACTTT.

The chain joins TRBV2 to TRBJ2-7; D might be TRBD2 (6 bases). The V gene's germline CDR1 is SNHLY and CDR2 FYNNEI. Trimming cost V 3 bases and J 3 bases, with 18 bases left between them. The CDR3 has 16 amino acids. The CDR3, as DNA: TGTGCCAGCAGTGATGCGGCAGATCCGGGAGTCTACGAGCAGTACTTC. Its protein product is CASSDAADPGVYEQYF.

In nucleotides, the CDR3 is TGCAGCGGGACAGCAGCGGCAACTTTCTTT. Protein product: CSGTAAATFF. The rearrangement uses TRBV20-1 and TRBJ1-1, with 7 nucleotides matching TRBD1. The CDR3 consists of 10 residues. Germline-derived CDR1 and CDR2 are DFQATT and SNEGSKA (reference sequence).

The chain employs TRBV5-1 and TRBJ2-3, with D unclear. The V gene's germline CDR1 is SGHRS and CDR2 YFSETQ. Deletions cut 0 bases from V and 5 bases from J, with 13 bases between. This CDR3 is built from 15 residues. The CDR3 DNA is TGCGCCAGCAGCTTGGGCCCAGATTTTGGAGATACGCAGTATTTT. It encodes CASSLGPDFGDTQYF.

This chain joins TRBV10-2 and TRBJ1-2, with TRBD1 as a possible D gene (5 bases). V was pared by 7 bases and J by 2 bases, with 23 bases between. Germline V gives CDR1 WSHSY, CDR2 SAAADI. This CDR3 has 17 residues. Here the CDR3 DNA reads TGCGCCAGCACCACGCCCAGAGTCGCGGGGGGAAACTATGGCTACACCTTC. Translated: CASTTPRVAGGNYGYTF.

The rearrangement uses TRBV11-3 and TRBJ2-7; D is unclear. The CDR3 totals 15 residues. V lost 5 bases, J lost 0 bases, and 14 bases lay in between. The germline V gene encodes CDR1 SGHNT and CDR2 YENEEA. CDR3 loop: CASSPPPNGSYEQYF. The CDR3 DNA is TGTGCCAGCAGCCCGCCCCCCAATGGCTCCTACGAGCAGTACTTC.

The chain employs TRBV12-5 and TRBJ2-3; TRBD2 is a possible D gene (6 bases). The V and J ends lost 2 bases and 4 bases respectively, with 7 bases between them. The CDR3 has 13 residues. The germline V gene has CDR1 LGHNT and CDR2 FRNRAP. CDR3 in DNA: TGTGCTAGTGGTTTGCTAGCGCCAGATACGCAGTATTTT. Translation: CASGLLAPDTQYF.

This chain joins TRBV4-2 and TRBJ1-2; D possibly corresponds to TRBD1 (6 bases). The CDR3 contains 15 residues. CDR1 and CDR2 (germline): LGHNA, YNFKEQ. Trimming cost V 0 bases and J 4 bases, with 12 bases left between them. CDR3 nucleotide sequence: TGTGCCAGCAGCCAAGAAGGGGGGCGCCGCTATGGCTACACCTTC. Amino acid sequence: CASSQEGGRRYGYTF.

The rearrangement links TRBV7-3 to TRBJ2-1, with 9 bases aligning to TRBD1. The V and J ends lost 5 bases and 4 bases, in that order; junction bases with no gene match: 9. From germline, CDR1 is SGHTA and CDR2 FQGTGA. CDR3 length: 16 amino acids. The chain's CDR3 is CASSPSGTGLYNEQFF. The CDR3 DNA is TGTGCCAGCAGCCCAAGCGGGACAGGGCTTTACAATGAGCAGTTCTTC.

This sequence joins TRBV7-2 and TRBJ2-7, with TRBD1 identical over 8 bases. The germline V gene encodes CDR1 SGHTA and CDR2 FQGNSA. The CDR3 has 15 residues. V lost 5 bases to trimming and J lost 3 bases; unmatched junction nucleotides: 9. The CDR3 nucleotides are TGTGCCAGCAGCGGACGGACAGGGACCAGCTACGAGCAGTACTTC. It translates to CASSGRTGTSYEQYF.

The rearrangement links TRBV9 to TRBJ1-2; D may be TRBD1 (5 bases). Per the germline V gene, CDR1 is SGDLS and CDR2 is YYNGEE. The CDR3 loop spans 16 amino acids. V lost 3 bases and J lost 4, with 19 bases in between. CDR3 sequence: CASSAMAAGPIYGYTF. The CDR3 DNA is TGTGCCAGCAGCGCTATGGCGGCAGGGCCCATCTATGGCTACACCTTC.

V and J are TRBV6-6 and TRBJ2-5, with TRBD2 matching over 7 bases. In germline, CDR1 is MNHNY, CDR2 SVGAGI (reference sequence). The CDR3 totals 13 residues. J was trimmed by 5 bases and V by 7 bases; bases with no gene match: 7. The CDR3 loop reads CASKSGVGETQYF. CDR3 sequence (DNA): TGTGCCAGCAAAAGCGGGGTCGGGGAGACCCAGTACTTC.

In its sample, this clone was seen once. The CDR3 loop is CASSRLFAYGYTF. The CDR3 coding sequence is TGTGCCAGCTCGCGACTTTTCGCCTATGGCTACACCTTC. This chain joins TRBV18 and TRBJ1-2; D is uncertain. Per germline, CDR1 KGHSH and CDR2 LQKENI. V was cut by 6 bases and J by 4 bases, with 12 bases left in between. The CDR3 is made up of 13 amino acids.